This TCR beta chain was identified in a study of blood T cell repertoires in COVID-19. Across the study: Samples representing acute and convalescent COVID-19 were sourced from the United States, Italy and Spain. Nucleic acid was either cDNA or gDNA, and it came from T cells, B-cell-depleted T cells, or PBMCs.

The CDR3 contains 14 residues. Germline V gives CDR1 MDHEN, CDR2 SYDVKM. The V segment lost 6 bases and the J segment 5 bases; nucleotides outside the gene matches: 8. Methods used by the authors: Amplification with reference gene primers provided the estimates of nucleated cell counts. TCRdb's table, derived via immunoSEQ multiplex PCR, lists solely in-frame clones and lacks some. The V and J calls and clone size were taken over from that table, and D and trimming were inferred from the DNA. The sample holds a few hundred thousand clones; about 86% are singletons and the top ten take under 3%. Sequenced sample: peripheral blood. The clonotype was recovered from a man aged 45 to 65 with active or convalescent COVID-19. The gene calls are TRBV28 and TRBJ2-7; 9 bases line up with TRBD2. CDR3 coding DNA: TGTGCCAGCAGCTCCCAGGGACTAGCCGACGAGCAGTACTTC. The encoded protein is CASSSQGLADEQYF.